This T cell receptor (beta chain) was identified in a study of blood T cell repertoires in COVID-19. Study context: T cells, B-cell-depleted T cells, or PBMCs supplied cDNA or gDNA.

The CDR3 is 15 residues long. V was clipped by 6 bases and J by 0 bases, with 11 bases between them. CDR1 SNHLY and CDR2 FYNNEI come from the germline V gene. Assay: immunoSEQ multiplex PCR; the TCRdb copy retains only in-frame clones and omits some. The profile shows about 230,000 clones, over 70% of them singletons. Sequencing was carried out using peripheral blood. The source is a woman older than 75 with acute or convalescent COVID-19. The chain links TRBV2 to TRBJ1-4, with unresolved D. CDR3 in amino acids: CASSPGRSTNEKLFF. For the CDR3, the DNA is TGTGCCAGCAGCCCCGGGAGGTCAACTAATGAAAAACTGTTTTTT.